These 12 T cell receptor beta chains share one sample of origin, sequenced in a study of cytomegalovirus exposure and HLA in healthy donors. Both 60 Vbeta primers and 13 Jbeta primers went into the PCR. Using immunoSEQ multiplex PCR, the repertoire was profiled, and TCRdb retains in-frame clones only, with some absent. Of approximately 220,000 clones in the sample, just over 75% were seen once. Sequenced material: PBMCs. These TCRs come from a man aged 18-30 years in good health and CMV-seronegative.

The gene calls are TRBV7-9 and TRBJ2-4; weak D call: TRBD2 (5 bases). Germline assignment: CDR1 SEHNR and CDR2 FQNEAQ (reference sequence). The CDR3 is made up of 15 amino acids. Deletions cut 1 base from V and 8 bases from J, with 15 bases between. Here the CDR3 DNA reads TGTGCCAGCAGCTTAGGGGTGGGAGTGGTAGACATTCAGTACTTC. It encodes CASSLGVGVVDIQYF.

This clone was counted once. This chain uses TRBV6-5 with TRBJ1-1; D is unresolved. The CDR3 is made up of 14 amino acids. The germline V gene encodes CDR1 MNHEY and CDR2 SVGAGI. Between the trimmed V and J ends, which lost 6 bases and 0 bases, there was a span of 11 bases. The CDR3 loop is CASRGQQMNTEAFF. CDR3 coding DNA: TGTGCCAGCAGGGGCCAGCAAATGAACACTGAAGCTTTCTTT.

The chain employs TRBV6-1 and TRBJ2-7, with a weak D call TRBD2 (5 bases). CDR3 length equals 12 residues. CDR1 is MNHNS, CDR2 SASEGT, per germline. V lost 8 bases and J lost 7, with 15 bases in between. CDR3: CASFMRSGEQYF. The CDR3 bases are TGTGCCAGCTTCATGAGATCGGGAGAGCAGTACTTC.

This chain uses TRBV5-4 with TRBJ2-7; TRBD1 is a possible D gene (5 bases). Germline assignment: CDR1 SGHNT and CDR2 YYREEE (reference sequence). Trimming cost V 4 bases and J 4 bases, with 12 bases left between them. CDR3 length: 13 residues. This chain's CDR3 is CASSLDRVYEQYF. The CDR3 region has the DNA TGTGCCAGCAGCCTAGACAGAGTTTACGAGCAGTACTTC.

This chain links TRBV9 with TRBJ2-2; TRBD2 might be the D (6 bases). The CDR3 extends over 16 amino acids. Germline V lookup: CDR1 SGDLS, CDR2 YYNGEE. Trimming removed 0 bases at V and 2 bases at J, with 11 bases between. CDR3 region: CASSVELADNTGELFF. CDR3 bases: TGTGCCAGCAGCGTAGAACTAGCAGATAACACCGGGGAGCTGTTTTTT.

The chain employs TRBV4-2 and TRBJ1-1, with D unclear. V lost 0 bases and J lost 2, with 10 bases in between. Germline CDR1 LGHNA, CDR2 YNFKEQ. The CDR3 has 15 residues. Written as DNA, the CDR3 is TGTGCCAGCAGCCAAGATATGGAGGGTAACACTGAAGCTTTCTTT. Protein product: CASSQDMEGNTEAFF.

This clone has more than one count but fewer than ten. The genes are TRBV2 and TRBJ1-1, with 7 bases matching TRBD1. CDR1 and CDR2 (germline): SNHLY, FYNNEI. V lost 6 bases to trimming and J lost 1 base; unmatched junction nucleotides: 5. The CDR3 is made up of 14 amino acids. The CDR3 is CASSRQGRNTEAFF. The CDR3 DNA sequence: TGTGCCAGCAGCAGACAGGGCCGGAACACTGAAGCTTTCTTT.

CDR3 sequence: CASSQRAQGMNTEAFF. CDR3 DNA: TGCGCCAGCAGCCAACGCGCACAGGGGATGAACACTGAAGCTTTCTTT. The V and J genes are TRBV4-1 and TRBJ1-1; 7 positions agree with TRBD1. V was pared by 2 bases and J by 0 bases, with 6 bases of the junction left unmatched. Germline CDR1 reads MGHRA; CDR2 reads YSYEKL. This CDR3 spans 16 amino acids.

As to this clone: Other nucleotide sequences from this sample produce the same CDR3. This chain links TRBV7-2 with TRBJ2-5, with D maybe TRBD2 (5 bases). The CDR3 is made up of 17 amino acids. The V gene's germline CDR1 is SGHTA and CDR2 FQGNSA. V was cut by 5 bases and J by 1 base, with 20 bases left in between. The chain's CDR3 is CASSRPSVGGLQETQYF. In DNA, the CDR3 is TGTGCCAGCAGCCGCCCTTCCGTGGGCGGGCTCCAAGAGACCCAGTACTTC.

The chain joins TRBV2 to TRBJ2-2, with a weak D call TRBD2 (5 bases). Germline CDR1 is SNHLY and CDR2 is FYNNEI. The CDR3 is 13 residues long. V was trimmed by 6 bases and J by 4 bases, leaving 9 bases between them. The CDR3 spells CASRPRATGELFF. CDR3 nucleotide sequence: TGTGCCAGCAGACCGCGGGCCACCGGGGAGCTGTTTTTT.

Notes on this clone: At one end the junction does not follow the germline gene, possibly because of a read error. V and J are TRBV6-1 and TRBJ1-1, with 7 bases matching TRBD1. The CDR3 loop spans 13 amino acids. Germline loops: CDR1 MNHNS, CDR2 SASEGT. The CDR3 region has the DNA TGTGCCAGCAGCGAAGACAGGGTGGGGGAAGCTTTCTTT. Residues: CASSEDRVGEAFF.

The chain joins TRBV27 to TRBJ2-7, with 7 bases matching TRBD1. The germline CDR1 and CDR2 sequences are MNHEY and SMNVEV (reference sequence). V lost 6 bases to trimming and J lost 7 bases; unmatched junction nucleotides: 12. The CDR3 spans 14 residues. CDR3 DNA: TGTGCCAGCAGCTTACACAGGGGAGTATGGGAGCAGTACTTC. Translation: CASSLHRGVWEQYF.